This paragraph reports one T cell receptor (beta chain). Its antigen is unknown. The data were taken from a study of PD-1 blockade in mismatch repair-deficient tumors. Study-wide results and limits: Tumor-resident clones, often undetectable pretreatment in blood, expanded then contracted after pembrolizumab.

The V gene lost 2 bases and the J gene lost 5 bases, with 12 bases spanning the gap. This CDR3 is built from 14 residues. From germline, CDR1 is SGHVS and CDR2 FQNEAQ. The repertoire was sequenced with immunoSEQ multiplex PCR; TCRdb's copy has only in-frame clones and lacks some. The sample has 90,000 to 130,000 clones; around 80% are singletons. The sample was peripheral blood, taken roughly 13 months after starting pembrolizumab. This clonotype was obtained from an adult with mismatch repair-deficient cancer. This chain uses TRBV7-8 with TRBJ2-5; D possibly corresponds to TRBD1 (6 bases). In nucleotides, the CDR3 is TGTGCCAGCAGCTTAACATCAACAGGGGAGACCCAGTACTTC. It translates to CASSLTSTGETQYF.